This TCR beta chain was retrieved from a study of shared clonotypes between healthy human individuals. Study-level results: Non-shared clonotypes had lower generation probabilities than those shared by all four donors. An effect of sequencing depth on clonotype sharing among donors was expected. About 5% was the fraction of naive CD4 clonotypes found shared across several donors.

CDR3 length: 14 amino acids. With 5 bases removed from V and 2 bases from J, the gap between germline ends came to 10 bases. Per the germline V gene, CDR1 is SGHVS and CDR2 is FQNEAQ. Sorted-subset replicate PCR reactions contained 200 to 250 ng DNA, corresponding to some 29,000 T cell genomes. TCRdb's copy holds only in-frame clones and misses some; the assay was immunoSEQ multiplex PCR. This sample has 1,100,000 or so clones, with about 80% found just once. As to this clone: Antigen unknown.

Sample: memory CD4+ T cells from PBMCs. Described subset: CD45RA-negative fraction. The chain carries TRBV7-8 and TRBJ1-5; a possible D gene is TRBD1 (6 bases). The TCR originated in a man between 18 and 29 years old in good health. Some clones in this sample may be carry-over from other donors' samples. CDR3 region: CASSQTGRNQPQHF. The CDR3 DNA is TGTGCCAGCAGCCAAACAGGGCGCAATCAGCCCCAGCATTTT.